The 28 T cell receptor beta chains listed next were all sequenced from one sample in a study of T cell responses to AZD1222 COVID-19 vaccine. The data were produced by immunoSEQ multiplex PCR, yet TCRdb's version contains in-frame clones alone and is incomplete. The repertoire consists of 74,000 or so clones, with 80% to 90% occurring once and the leading ten covering 21%. The sample here was peripheral blood, taken on day 0 of AZD1222 vaccination. These receptors originate from an adult in good health.

This clone was detected once. The chain is built from TRBV29-1 and TRBJ2-2; D is possibly TRBD2 (5 bases). The CDR3 extends over 13 amino acids. The V gene's germline CDR1 is SQVTM and CDR2 ANQGSEA. With 0 bases removed from V and 5 bases from J, the gap between germline ends came to 7 bases. In DNA form, the CDR3 reads TGCAGCGTTGAAGAGGGAGTTACCGGGGAGCTGTTTTTT. This sequence encodes CSVEEGVTGELFF.

The gene calls are TRBV28 and TRBJ2-3, with D unclear. V was trimmed by 2 bases and J by 4 bases, leaving 1 base between them. The CDR3 has 11 residues. Looked up from germline, CDR1 is MDHEN and CDR2 is SYDVKM. The CDR3 DNA follows: TGTGCCAGCAGTTTAGCAGATACGCAGTATTTT. This sequence encodes CASSLADTQYF.

The rearrangement uses TRBV24-1 and TRBJ2-1, with 7 bases that match TRBD1. CDR1 and CDR2 from the germline V gene are KGHDR and SFDVKD. CDR3 length equals 17 residues. V lost 0 bases, J lost 6 bases, and 10 bases stayed unmatched. The CDR3 DNA reads as TGTGCCACCAGTGATTTGGGGTTAGGGGGCGCCGGCAATGAGCAGTTCTTC. Translating it yields CATSDLGLGGAGNEQFF.

The chain links TRBV10-3 to TRBJ2-7, with D possibly TRBD2 on 6 matching bases. Trimming shortened V by 3 bases and J by 3 bases, and 15 bases separated the two germline ends. The CDR3 length is 15 residues. Germline loops: CDR1 ENHRY, CDR2 SYGVKD. The CDR3 DNA reads as TGTGCCATCAGTGATACAACATGGGGGGTCTACGAGCAGTACTTC. This encodes CAISDTTWGVYEQYF.

This clone came up once. The chain carries TRBV30 and TRBJ1-2; D is possibly TRBD1 (6 bases). Trimming removed 0 bases from V and 9 bases from J, with 17 bases in between. Germline assignment: CDR1 GTSNPN and CDR2 SVGIG (reference sequence). The CDR3 runs to 14 residues. This chain's CDR3 is CAWSVGAQGMRYTF. CDR3 DNA: TGTGCCTGGAGTGTAGGCGCACAGGGAATGCGCTACACCTTC.

CDR3 nucleotides: TGTGCCAGCAGCCAAGTACCCCGGGGGATAAGCTATGGCTACACCTTC. Protein sequence: CASSQVPRGISYGYTF. The chain joins TRBV4-2 to TRBJ1-2; a weak D match, TRBD1 (5 bases). In germline, CDR1 is LGHNA, CDR2 YNFKEQ. This CDR3 has 16 amino acids. Between the trimmed V and J ends, which lost 1 base and 4 bases, there was a span of 16 bases.

The CDR3 spells CASSVTISNTGELFF. The CDR3 region has the DNA TGTGCCAGTAGTGTCACGATTTCGAACACCGGGGAGCTGTTTTTT. The chain has TRBV19 and TRBJ2-2; D unresolved. Trimming left V 5 bases short and J 0 bases short, with 10 bases between. The CDR3 has 15 residues. Germline CDR1 and CDR2: LNHDA and SQIVND (reference sequence). Combining the CDR3 with reference TRBV19 and TRBJ2-2 gives the whole variable domain DGGITQSPKYLFRKEGQNVTLSCEQNLNHDAMYWYRQDPGQGLRLIYYSQIVNDFQKGDIAEGYSVSREKKESFPLTVTSAQKNPTAFYLCASSVTISNTGELFFGEGSRLTVL.

The CDR3 region has the DNA TGTGCCAGCAACTCACCGGGGACAGGGGGCGAAGGCAATCAGCCCCAGCATTTT. Amino acid sequence: CASNSPGTGGEGNQPQHF. The V call is TRBV28, the J call TRBJ1-5; 12 positions match TRBD1. CDR1 MDHEN and CDR2 SYDVKM come from the germline V gene. The CDR3 loop spans 18 amino acids. The junction had 12 bases not matched to a gene; V was cut back by 7 bases and J by 2 bases.

The V call is TRBV5-8, the J call TRBJ2-3, with 7 positions matching TRBD2. Trimming removed 4 bases from V and 3 bases from J; junction bases left unmatched: 8. CDR3 size: 15 residues. Germline values: CDR1 SGHTS, CDR2 YDEGEE. The CDR3 DNA is TGTGCCAGCAGCCCGGGAGGTGGGGGGACAGATACGCAGTATTTT. Protein sequence: CASSPGGGGTDTQYF.

J is TRBJ1-6 and V is TRBV30; D is unresolved. CDR1 GTSNPN and CDR2 SVGIG come from the germline V gene (reference sequence). There are 12 residues in the CDR3. V gave up 4 bases and J gave up 9 bases, with 10 bases separating them. The CDR3 sequence is CAWNREGSPLHF. The CDR3 nucleotides are TGTGCCTGGAACCGGGAAGGTTCACCCCTCCACTTT.

V is TRBV18 and J is TRBJ2-6; 7 bases fit TRBD1. CDR3 size: 18 residues. Germline-derived CDR1 and CDR2 are KGHSH and LQKENI. V shed 3 bases, J shed 0 bases, and the junction held 8 bases outside the gene matches. The CDR3 DNA reads TGTGCCAGCTCACCTCCGGGACAGTTACGCTCTGGGGCCAACGTCCTGACTTTC. Translation: CASSPPGQLRSGANVLTF.

This clone was recorded only once. The genes are TRBV6-5 and TRBJ1-5; 9 nucleotides agree with TRBD1. Trimming at V came to 6 bases and at J to 4 bases, leaving 4 bases not matched to a gene. Germline assignment: CDR1 MNHEY and CDR2 SVGAGI. The length of the CDR3 is 14 residues. For the CDR3, the DNA is TGTGCCAGCAGGGAGGGACAGGGAAATCAGCCCCAGCATTTT. Its protein is CASREGQGNQPQHF.

The rearrangement links TRBV2 to TRBJ2-7; D possibly uses TRBD1 or TRBD2 (5 bases each). The CDR3 length is 15 residues. Trimming stripped 7 bases from V and 3 bases from J, with 19 bases between. Per germline, CDR1 SNHLY and CDR2 FYNNEI. The CDR3 is CASTVGPPGGYEQYF. CDR3 sequence (DNA): TGTGCCAGCACAGTCGGACCCCCTGGGGGCTACGAGCAGTACTTC.

The chain has TRBV19 and TRBJ1-5, with 10 bases lining up with TRBD1. This CDR3 contains 15 residues. The J segment lost 3 bases and the V segment lost 7 bases, leaving 6 bases of the junction unmatched. The germline gives CDR1 LNHDA, CDR2 SQIVND (reference sequence). DNA for the CDR3: TGTGCCAGTAAGGGGACAGGGGTCTTCAATCAGCCCCAGCATTTT. Residues: CASKGTGVFNQPQHF.

V and J are TRBV19 and TRBJ1-1; the D is unclear. V was clipped by 5 bases and J by 1 base, with 11 bases between them. Per germline, CDR1 LNHDA and CDR2 SQIVND (reference sequence). The CDR3 is 14 residues long. CDR3 nucleotide sequence: TGTGCCAGTAGTCCCGGCAGGCGGAACACTGAAGCTTTCTTT. Translation gives CASSPGRRNTEAFF. Complete variable domain (other parts from reference TRBV19 and TRBJ1-1): DGGITQSPKYLFRKEGQNVTLSCEQNLNHDAMYWYRQDPGQGLRLIYYSQIVNDFQKGDIAEGYSVSREKKESFPLTVTSAQKNPTAFYLCASSPGRRNTEAFFGQGTRLTVV.

The chain couples TRBV6-6 to TRBJ1-1; weak D call: TRBD1 (6 bases). The germline V and J ends were trimmed by 1 base and 7 bases, with 10 bases remaining between them. Germline CDR1 MNHNY, CDR2 SVGAGI (reference sequence). This CDR3 is 13 amino acids long. Here the CDR3 DNA reads TGTGCCAGCAGTTACTTAAGACAGGATGAAGCTTTCTTT. It codes for CASSYLRQDEAFF.

The chain joins TRBV6-2 or TRBV6-3 to TRBJ1-2; no reliable D call. Germline V gene data show CDR1 as MNHEY and CDR2 as SVGEGT. CDR3 length equals 14 residues. V dropped 2 bases and J dropped 4 bases, with 11 bases sitting between them. The CDR3 sequence: CASSYPGSGYGYTF. Written as DNA, the CDR3 is TGTGCCAGCAGTTACCCCGGGTCAGGCTATGGCTACACCTTC.

This rearrangement joins TRBV5-8 to TRBJ1-3; D remains unclear. The germline V gene encodes CDR1 SGHTS and CDR2 YDEGEE. The CDR3 consists of 10 residues. Trimming removed 7 bases at V and 5 bases at J, with 4 bases between. CDR3 nucleotide sequence: TGTGCCAGCCCGCGAAACACCATATATTTT. Translated, it gives CASPRNTIYF.

CDR3 sequence reads: CASSTGTFSGELFF. CDR3 bases: TGTGCCAGCAGCACCGGGACTTTCTCCGGGGAGCTGTTTTTT. The chain employs TRBV5-8 and TRBJ2-2, with D possibly TRBD2 on 6 matching bases. The CDR3 has 14 residues. Trimming took off 4 bases at V and 6 bases at J, with 13 bases between the two ends. Germline values: CDR1 SGHTS, CDR2 YDEGEE.

The J gene is TRBJ2-7, the V gene TRBV3-1 (or the pseudogene TRBV3-2); D is unclear. V was pared by 4 bases and J by 0 bases, with 19 bases between. This CDR3 comprises 17 residues. The germline CDR1 and CDR2 sequences are LGHDT and YNNKEL (reference sequence). The CDR3 here is CASSRHHTKTSSYEQYF. The CDR3 DNA sequence: TGTGCCAGCAGCCGCCACCATACTAAAACCAGCTCCTACGAGCAGTACTTC.

This sequence joins TRBV20-1 and TRBJ1-1; D gene uncertain. The CDR3 contains 14 residues. Per the germline V gene, CDR1 is DFQATT and CDR2 is SNEGSKA (reference sequence). V was cut by 3 bases and J by 0 bases, with 11 bases left in between. DNA of the CDR3: TGCAGTGCTAGTGGCGCCACGGTGAACACTGAAGCTTTCTTT. It yields the protein CSASGATVNTEAFF.

The chain recombines TRBV7-8 with TRBJ1-1; TRBD1 agrees at 7 bases. The germline V gene encodes CDR1 SGHVS and CDR2 FQNEAQ. The CDR3 spans 15 residues. The junction had 7 bases not matched to a gene; V was cut back by 2 bases and J by 4 bases. DNA of the CDR3: TGTGCCAGCAGCTTAATCGTCGCAGGGGGCACTGAAGCTTTCTTT. This translates into CASSLIVAGGTEAFF.

This chain links TRBV27 with TRBJ2-1; either TRBD1 or TRBD2 may supply D (6 bases each). CDR1 is MNHEY, CDR2 SMNVEV, per germline (reference sequence). The CDR3 loop spans 16 amino acids. V gave up 8 bases and J gave up 3 bases, with 20 bases separating them. The CDR3 loop reads CASGAGGASIYNEQFF. As DNA, the CDR3 is TGTGCCAGCGGGGCCGGGGGCGCTAGTATCTACAATGAGCAGTTCTTC.

This rearrangement joins TRBV27 to TRBJ2-2; D possibly corresponds to TRBD1 (6 bases). CDR1 MNHEY and CDR2 SMNVEV come from the germline V gene (reference sequence). The CDR3 consists of 19 residues. V dropped 0 bases and J dropped 1 base, with 18 bases sitting between them. The CDR3 region is CASSLSTPRDKKNTGELFF. CDR3 DNA sequence: TGTGCCAGCAGTTTATCGACCCCCCGGGACAAAAAGAACACCGGGGAGCTGTTTTTT.

The chain links TRBV4-3 to TRBJ2-1; unclear D gene. The germline gives CDR1 LGHNA, CDR2 YSLEER. The CDR3 loop spans 16 amino acids. V lost 1 base to trimming and J lost 4 bases, with 14 bases between them. CDR3 protein: CASSQGWTGTYNEQFF. CDR3 nucleotide sequence: TGCGCCAGCAGCCAAGGTTGGACGGGTACGTACAATGAGCAGTTCTTC.

V and J are TRBV18 and TRBJ2-2; possibly TRBD2 for D (6 bases). Germline-derived CDR1 and CDR2 are KGHSH and LQKENI. Trimming took off 3 bases at V and 4 bases at J, with 15 bases between the two ends. The length of the CDR3 is 16 residues. The CDR3 sequence: CASSPQEGRLTGELFF. The CDR3 DNA reads TGTGCCAGCTCACCCCAGGAGGGCAGGCTCACCGGGGAGCTGTTTTTT.

CDR3 in amino acids: CASSQGHDRDQPQHF. The CDR3 nucleotides are TGTGCCAGCAGCCAGGGACATGACCGTGATCAGCCCCAGCATTTT. The rearrangement joins TRBV3-1 (or the pseudogene TRBV3-2) to TRBJ1-5; D possibly corresponds to TRBD1 (6 bases). CDR1 is LGHDT and CDR2 is YNNKEL in the germline V gene (reference sequence). Trimming removed 3 bases at V and 5 bases at J, with 14 bases between. The CDR3 covers 15 residues.

This clone occurred a few times. The rearrangement uses TRBV28 and TRBJ2-3, with D tentatively TRBD1 (6 bases). The V gene lost 11 bases and the J gene lost 6 bases, with 18 bases spanning the gap. The CDR3 contains 13 residues. Germline V CDR1 and CDR2: MDHEN, SYDVKM. The CDR3 here is CACEGVFSDTQYF. CDR3 coding DNA: TGTGCCTGCGAGGGGGTATTCAGTGATACGCAGTATTTT. Together with reference TRBV28 and TRBJ2-3, the CDR3 gives the full variable domain: DVKVTQSSRYLVKRTGEKVFLECVQDMDHENMFWYRQDPGLGLRLIYFSYDVKMKEKGDIPEGYSVSREKKERFSLILESASTNQTSMYLCACEGVFSDTQYFGPGTRLTVL.